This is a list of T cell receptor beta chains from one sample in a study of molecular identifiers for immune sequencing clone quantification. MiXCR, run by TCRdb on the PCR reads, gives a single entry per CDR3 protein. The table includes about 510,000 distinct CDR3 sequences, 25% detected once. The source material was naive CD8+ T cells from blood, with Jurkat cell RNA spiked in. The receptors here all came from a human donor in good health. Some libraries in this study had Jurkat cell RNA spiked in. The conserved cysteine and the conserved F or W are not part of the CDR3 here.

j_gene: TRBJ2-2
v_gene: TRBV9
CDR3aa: ASSVDGGSGELF

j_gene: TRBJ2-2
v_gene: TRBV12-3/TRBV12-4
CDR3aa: ASAAGENTGELF

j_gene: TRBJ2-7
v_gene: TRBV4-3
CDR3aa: ASSQDSWRSGAREQY

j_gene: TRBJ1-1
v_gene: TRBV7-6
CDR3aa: ASSPTDNTEAF

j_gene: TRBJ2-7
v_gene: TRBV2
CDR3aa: ASKSVSPYEQY

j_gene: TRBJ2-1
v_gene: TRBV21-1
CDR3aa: ASSKIETVSF

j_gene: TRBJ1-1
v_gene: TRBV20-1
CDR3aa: SSPGQGSEAF

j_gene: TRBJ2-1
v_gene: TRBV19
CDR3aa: ASSGSEALYNEQF

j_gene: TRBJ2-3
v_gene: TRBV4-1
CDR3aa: ASSQGWGTSTDMQY

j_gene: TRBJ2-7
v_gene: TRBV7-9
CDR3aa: ASSLVAGVREQY

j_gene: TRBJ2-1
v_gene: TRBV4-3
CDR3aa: ASSPEETDNEQF

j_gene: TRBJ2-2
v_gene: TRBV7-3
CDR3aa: ASSPARLAGDTGELF

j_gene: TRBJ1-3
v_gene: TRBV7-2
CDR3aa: ASSLGTASGNTIY

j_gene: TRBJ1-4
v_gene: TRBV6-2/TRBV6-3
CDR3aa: ASSYGNEKLF

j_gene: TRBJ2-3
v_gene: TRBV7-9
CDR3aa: ASSLPSTDTQY

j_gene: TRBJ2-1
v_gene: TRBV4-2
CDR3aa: ASRREGRSNEQF

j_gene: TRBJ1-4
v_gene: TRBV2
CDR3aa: ASSVVSGSVLATNGKLF

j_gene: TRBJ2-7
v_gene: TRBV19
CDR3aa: ASSFAQGYEQY

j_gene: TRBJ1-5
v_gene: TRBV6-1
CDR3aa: ASSETGRGNQPQH

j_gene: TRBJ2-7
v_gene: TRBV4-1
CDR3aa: TSSQVLLAGHEQY

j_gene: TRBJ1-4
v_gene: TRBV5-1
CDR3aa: ASSPTRTGGGEKLF

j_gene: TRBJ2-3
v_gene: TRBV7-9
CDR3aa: ASSPWNTDTQY

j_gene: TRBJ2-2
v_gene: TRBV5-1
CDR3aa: ASKRSVSLNTGELF

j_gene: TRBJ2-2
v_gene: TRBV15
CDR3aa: ATSREAGSNTGELF

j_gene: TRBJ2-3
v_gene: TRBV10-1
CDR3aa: ASSHRGITDTQY